The 5 T cell receptor beta chains below come from one sample, sequenced in a study of blood T cell repertoires in COVID-19. The assay was immunoSEQ multiplex PCR, and TCRdb's table has in-frame clones only and misses some. The sample lists 150,000 to 200,000 clones; 75% to 90% were seen once. Sequencing input: PBMCs or T cells enriched from blood (not recorded which). The receptors here all came from a woman in her sixties or seventies who had recovered from COVID-19.

The chain has TRBV20-1 and TRBJ1-2; no definite D call. V lost 3 bases to trimming and J lost 6 bases, with 8 bases between them. The CDR3 runs to 11 residues. The germline CDR1 and CDR2 sequences are DFQATT and SNEGSKA (reference sequence). DNA of the CDR3: TGCAGTGCTAGTGGTCCGGATGGCTACACCTTC. This encodes CSASGPDGYTF.

In its sample, this clone was seen once. The V call is TRBV21-1, the J call TRBJ1-5; the table calls TRBD1, which could not be checked here. TRBV21-1 is termed a pseudogene. The CDR3 contains 23 residues. The CDR3 protein is CASSKKSGQGRLPFGGSNQPQHF. The CDR3 DNA follows: TGTGCCAGCAGCAAAAAGTCTGGACAGGGTCGCCTTCCCTTCGGGGGAAGCAATCAGCCCCAGCATTTT.

This clone was seen a few times. The rearrangement joins TRBV28 to TRBJ2-7; maybe TRBD1 (5 bases). The CDR3 runs to 13 residues. V was pared by 3 bases and J by 3 bases, with 9 bases between. Germline V gives CDR1 MDHEN, CDR2 SYDVKM. CDR3 nucleotide sequence: TGTGCCAGCAGTTTGGGGCCAAACTACGAGCAGTACTTC. Its translation: CASSLGPNYEQYF.

This rearrangement joins TRBV18 to TRBJ2-3, with 7 nucleotides matching TRBD1. The CDR3 spans 15 residues. After removal of 3 bases from V and 3 bases from J, the junction contained 6 bases not matched to a gene. CDR1 is KGHSH and CDR2 is LQKENI in the germline V gene. CDR3 bases: TGTGCCAGCTCACCGCCAGGGGGAGTAACAGATACGCAGTATTTT. Amino acids: CASSPPGGVTDTQYF.

The chain uses TRBV10-3 and TRBJ2-7; D may be TRBD1 (6 bases). V lost 4 bases, J lost 2 bases, and 21 bases lay in between. Germline V gives CDR1 ENHRY, CDR2 SYGVKD. The CDR3 has 17 residues. The CDR3 nucleotides read TGTGCCATCAGTGCCGCCTGGGACACCAAAGCACCCTACGAGCAGTACTTC. Translating gives CAISAAWDTKAPYEQYF.